The next 29 T cell receptor beta chains were all read from a single sample in a study of human thymus T cells. Resections from corrective heart surgery provided thymus tissue. Sequencing was performed with immunoSEQ multiplex PCR; in TCRdb, only in-frame clones are kept and a portion is missing. The top ten clones hold 0.031% of a sample with about 78,000 clones, around 96% of them seen once. Source material: thymus tissue. These receptors were taken from a boy younger than two with a congenital heart defect but otherwise immunologically healthy.

The rearrangement links TRBV9 to TRBJ2-2, with TRBD2 matching 13 bases. Looked up from germline, CDR1 is SGDLS and CDR2 is YYNGEE. With V trimmed by 3 bases and J by 6 bases, 8 bases remained unmatched. CDR3 length: 17 residues. CDR3 DNA sequence: TGTGCCAGCAGCGCTGGGACTAGCGGGGCCCTCGCCGGGGAGCTGTTTTTT. The encoded protein is CASSAGTSGALAGELFF.

The chain carries TRBV4-1 and TRBJ1-1; D is unresolved. The germline V and J ends were trimmed by 2 bases and 6 bases, with 10 bases remaining between them. The CDR3 spans 13 residues. Germline CDR1 and CDR2: MGHRA and YSYEKL. The CDR3 protein is CASSQRVGAEAFF. CDR3 DNA sequence: TGCGCCAGCAGCCAAAGAGTGGGCGCTGAAGCTTTCTTT.

The rearrangement uses TRBV10-3 and TRBJ1-1, with D uncertain. This CDR3 region has 15 residues. Germline CDR1 and CDR2: ENHRY and SYGVKD. Trimming stripped 10 bases from V and 5 bases from J, with 23 bases between. The CDR3: CATSMRGWRSTEAFF. CDR3 bases: TGTGCCACCTCCATGCGTGGGTGGAGGAGTACTGAAGCTTTCTTT.

The gene calls are TRBV4-2 and TRBJ2-3; D is possibly TRBD1 (5 bases). The CDR3 has 21 amino acids. Trimming took 4 bases from V and 0 from J, leaving 29 bases between them. CDR1 is LGHNA, CDR2 YNFKEQ, per germline. The chain's CDR3 is CASSPTIKTGTPAASTDTQYF. CDR3 sequence (DNA): TGTGCCAGCAGCCCAACCATCAAAACAGGAACTCCTGCAGCTAGCACAGATACGCAGTATTTT.

The chain joins TRBV19 to TRBJ1-4, with D possibly TRBD1 on 5 matching bases. CDR1 is LNHDA, CDR2 SQIVND, per germline (reference sequence). The CDR3 is made up of 17 amino acids. The V end was cut by 6 bases, the J end by 2 bases, with 19 bases between. Here the CDR3 reads CASSKDKGQGTNEKLFF. The CDR3 DNA follows: TGTGCCAGTAGCAAGGACAAGGGGCAAGGGACTAATGAAAAACTGTTTTTT.

This sequence joins TRBV29-1 and TRBJ1-5, with a tentative D call TRBD1 (6 bases). Trimming cost V 4 bases and J 5 bases, with 9 bases left between them. CDR1 is SQVTM and CDR2 is ANQGSEA in the germline V gene. The CDR3 covers 12 residues. The CDR3 nucleotides are TGCAGCGTTGTGGCAGGGGATCAGCCCCAGCATTTT. Translation: CSVVAGDQPQHF.

The chain links TRBV6-6 to TRBJ2-7, with no clear D. The CDR3 has 15 residues. Germline V gene lookup returns CDR1 MNHNY and CDR2 SVGAGI (reference sequence). The V gene lost 5 bases and the J gene lost 0 bases, with 14 bases spanning the gap. CDR3 bases: TGTGCCAGCAGTCCCACCCCCCTTAGCTCCTACGAGCAGTACTTC. Protein product: CASSPTPLSSYEQYF.

V gene TRBV6-5 combines with J gene TRBJ1-2, with a possible D match to TRBD1 (6 bases). The CDR3 totals 14 residues. Germline V lookup: CDR1 MNHEY, CDR2 SVGAGI. V lost 0 bases, J lost 13 bases, and 18 bases lay in between. The CDR3 coding sequence is TGTGCCAGCAGTTACTCGGCCGGGGAGGGGGTGTCCACCTTC. This translates into CASSYSAGEGVSTF.

This clone appeared once. The V gene is TRBV13, the J gene TRBJ2-5; 14 bases map to TRBD2. This CDR3 region has 16 residues. Per germline, CDR1 PRHDT and CDR2 FYEKMQ (reference sequence). The J segment lost 2 bases and the V segment lost 5 bases, leaving 4 bases of the junction unmatched. CDR3: CASSPGLAGGQETQYF. CDR3 sequence (DNA): TGTGCCAGCAGCCCAGGACTAGCGGGGGGTCAAGAGACCCAGTACTTC.

The rearrangement joins TRBV7-9 to TRBJ2-1; 8 bases agree with TRBD1. The J segment lost 7 bases and the V segment lost 2 bases, leaving 13 bases of the junction unmatched. Germline loops: CDR1 SEHNR, CDR2 FQNEAQ (reference sequence). This CDR3 is 17 amino acids long. CDR3 residues: CASSLRLVDRGKNEQFF. The DNA for the CDR3 is TGTGCCAGCAGCTTAAGGCTTGTCGACAGGGGTAAGAATGAGCAGTTCTTC.

The chain carries TRBV5-4 and TRBJ1-3; D is ambiguous. V lost 0 bases, J lost 2 bases, and 6 bases lay in between. This CDR3 is 14 amino acids long. CDR1 is SGHNT, CDR2 YYREEE, per germline (reference sequence). CDR3 nucleotide sequence: TGTGCCAGCAGCTTGGTACCAGCTGGAAACACCATATATTTT. Its protein is CASSLVPAGNTIYF.

This clone was observed once. The gene calls are TRBV5-1 and TRBJ2-3, with TRBD2 identical over 11 bases. V lost 0 bases, J lost 2 bases, and 2 bases stayed unmatched. Germline lookup yields CDR1 SGHRS and CDR2 YFSETQ. This CDR3 spans 16 amino acids. CDR3 residues: CASSLGLAGLTDTQYF. CDR3 coding DNA: TGCGCCAGCAGCTTGGGACTAGCGGGACTCACAGATACGCAGTATTTT.

V and J are TRBV15 and TRBJ2-1; D call uncertain. Between the trimmed V and J ends, which lost 3 bases and 0 bases, there was a span of 15 bases. Looked up from germline, CDR1 is LNHNV and CDR2 is YYDKDF (reference sequence). The CDR3 consists of 17 residues. CDR3 loop: CATSSPYGLSSYNEQFF. In nucleotides, the CDR3 is TGTGCCACCAGCAGCCCCTACGGGCTGAGCTCCTACAATGAGCAGTTCTTC.

The CDR3 DNA follows: TGCGCCAGCAGCCCACGAGTTGCCCGGCCTAGCACAGATACGCAGTATTTT. Translating gives CASSPRVARPSTDTQYF. The chain carries TRBV5-1 and TRBJ2-3; D unclear. The germline V gene encodes CDR1 SGHRS and CDR2 YFSETQ. The CDR3 contains 17 residues. Trimming stripped 4 bases from V and 0 bases from J, with 18 bases between.

J is TRBJ2-3 and V is TRBV5-5; D is unclear. This CDR3 comprises 15 residues. Trimming took 3 bases from V and 3 from J, leaving 14 bases between them. CDR1 SGHKS and CDR2 YYEKEE come from the germline V gene (reference sequence). The CDR3 spells CASSSTGQPTDTQYF. CDR3 nucleotide sequence: TGTGCCAGCAGCTCCACGGGCCAGCCAACAGATACGCAGTATTTT.

The chain uses TRBV11-3 and TRBJ2-7, with D tentatively TRBD2 (5 bases). Germline CDR1 is SGHNT and CDR2 is YENEEA. Trimming left V 3 bases short and J 5 bases short, with 23 bases between. This CDR3 has 17 residues. The CDR3 sequence is CASSLEPAVFLDNEQYF. CDR3 in DNA: TGTGCCAGCAGCTTGGAACCAGCGGTCTTCCTCGATAACGAGCAGTACTTC.

The CDR3 reads CASSWTSSPYEQYF. The DNA of the CDR3 is TGTGCCAGCAGTTGGACTAGCTCACCCTACGAGCAGTACTTC. The chain uses TRBV27 and TRBJ2-7; TRBD2 matches at 8 bases. V shed 4 bases, J shed 2 bases, and the junction held 4 bases outside the gene matches. Per germline, CDR1 MNHEY and CDR2 SMNVEV (reference sequence). This CDR3 comprises 14 residues.

The chain is built from TRBV7-3 and TRBJ2-1; 7 bases line up with TRBD2. Germline CDR1 reads SGHTA; CDR2 reads FQGTGA. The ends lost 1 base at V and 8 bases at J; junction bases unmatched: 17. The CDR3 covers 18 residues. The chain's CDR3 is CASSLNGRRVLGGDEQFF. CDR3 nucleotide sequence: TGTGCCAGCAGCTTAAACGGGAGGAGGGTTTTGGGCGGGGATGAGCAGTTCTTC.

The chain couples TRBV6-4 to TRBJ2-5; possibly TRBD2 for D (6 bases). Trimming removed 4 bases from V and 5 bases from J, with 14 bases in between. The germline V gene encodes CDR1 MRHNA and CDR2 SNTAGT. The CDR3 consists of 14 residues. DNA for the CDR3: TGTGCCAGCAGTGTAACTAGCTTGGAGGAGACCCAGTACTTC. Its protein product is CASSVTSLEETQYF.

This chain uses TRBV9 with TRBJ1-1, with D tentatively TRBD1 (5 bases). The V gene's germline CDR1 is SGDLS and CDR2 YYNGEE. Trimming left V 4 bases short and J 2 bases short, with 18 bases between. The CDR3 is 16 amino acids. The CDR3: CASSTREGQGNTEAFF. The CDR3 coding sequence is TGTGCCAGCAGCACGAGAGAGGGGCAGGGTAACACTGAAGCTTTCTTT.

The chain combines TRBV6-5 with TRBJ2-5; 7 bases align to TRBD1. This CDR3 is built from 13 residues. With V trimmed by 6 bases and J by 5 bases, 6 bases remained unmatched. CDR1 and CDR2 from the germline V gene are MNHEY and SVGAGI. The CDR3 region is CASRTGVLETQYF. CDR3 DNA: TGTGCCAGCAGAACAGGGGTATTGGAGACCCAGTACTTC.

J is TRBJ1-2 and V is TRBV29-1; D might be TRBD1 (5 bases). V lost 6 bases, J lost 7 bases, and 18 bases lay in between. The CDR3 consists of 13 residues. Germline CDR1 and CDR2: SQVTM and ANQGSEA. CDR3 sequence reads: CSVYQARGSGYTF. DNA of the CDR3: TGCAGCGTGTACCAGGCTAGGGGTAGTGGCTACACCTTC.

V usage is TRBV6-1 and J usage is TRBJ2-1; tentatively, D is TRBD2 (6 bases). V was trimmed by 8 bases and J by 6 bases, leaving 14 bases between them. The CDR3 contains 13 residues. Per the germline V gene, CDR1 is MNHNS and CDR2 is SASEGT. The CDR3 DNA follows: TGTGCCAGCGTACTGGAGGGTCGCAATGAGCAGTTCTTC. Its translation: CASVLEGRNEQFF.

This chain links TRBV5-1 with TRBJ2-6, with D possibly being TRBD1 (6 bases). This CDR3 has 18 residues. Germline V gene lookup returns CDR1 SGHRS and CDR2 YFSETQ. The V end lost 4 bases, the J end lost 1 base, and 18 bases lay between the germline ends. The CDR3: CASSKAGTIQSGANVLTF. In DNA, the CDR3 is TGCGCCAGCAGCAAGGCCGGGACAATCCAATCTGGGGCCAACGTCCTGACTTTC.

The rearrangement joins TRBV7-2 to TRBJ2-1, with D possibly being TRBD2 (7 bases). V was cut by 4 bases and J by 4 bases, with 26 bases left in between. The CDR3 runs 19 residues. Germline V CDR1 and CDR2: SGHTA, FQGNSA. CDR3 DNA sequence: TGTGCCAGCAGCTCGGGGGGCCTATATGGGACTTTGCTATACAATGAGCAGTTCTTC. This codes for CASSSGGLYGTLLYNEQFF.

The chain couples TRBV12-5 to TRBJ2-1; 7 bases match TRBD2. V trimming: 7 bases; J trimming: 0 bases; junction bases outside the gene matches: 12. The germline gives CDR1 LGHNT, CDR2 FRNRAP. The CDR3 loop spans 17 amino acids. The CDR3 nucleotides are TGTGCTAGTGTCCACCTGCGGGGGTACAGCTCCTACAATGAGCAGTTCTTC. This gives the protein CASVHLRGYSSYNEQFF.

The V call is TRBV5-1, the J call TRBJ2-4; D uncertain. Trimming took 0 bases from V and 0 from J, leaving 10 bases between them. Per germline, CDR1 SGHRS and CDR2 YFSETQ. This CDR3 is built from 16 residues. The CDR3 DNA reads TGCGCCAGCAGCTTGGTAGGCGAACTAGCCAAAAACATTCAGTACTTC. Translation gives CASSLVGELAKNIQYF. Variable domain in full (rest from reference TRBV5-1 and TRBJ2-4): KAGVTQTPRYLIKTRGQQVTLSCSPISGHRSVSWYQQTPGQGLQFLFEYFSETQRNKGNFPGRFSGRQFSNSRSEMNVSTLELGDSALYLCASSLVGELAKNIQYFGAGTRLSVL.

This clone was seen once. An end of the junction differs from the germline gene, which may be a read error. The chain carries TRBV7-7 and TRBJ2-5, with D possibly being TRBD2 (5 bases). The length of the CDR3 is 15 residues. In germline, CDR1 is SSHAT, CDR2 FNYEAQ (reference sequence). The CDR3 reads CASSFIAEGQETQYF. The CDR3 coding sequence is TGTGCTAGCAGCTTTATAGCAGAGGGCCAAGAGACCCAGTACTTC.

The chain links TRBV28 to TRBJ2-7; maybe TRBD1 (6 bases). Germline V CDR1 and CDR2: MDHEN, SYDVKM. CDR3 length: 13 residues. The V and J ends lost 3 bases and 5 bases respectively, with 11 bases between them. The CDR3 protein is CASSFYRDHEQYF. CDR3 nucleotide sequence: TGTGCCAGCAGTTTCTACAGGGACCACGAGCAGTACTTC.